A selection of T cell receptor beta chains follows, all from one sample in a study of blood T cells in healthy people across ages. Using its own MiXCR run on the 5' RACE reads, TCRdb lists one record per CDR3 protein. The table lists 700,000 to 850,000 distinct CDR3 sequences, about 37% of them singletons. The sequenced sample was blood. The receptors come from a man younger than 35 in good health. Both conserved end residues are part of each CDR3. D genes are given only for firm matches. A row's size may be missing; if present it is once, few, many or a size class.

v_call	d_call	j_call	clone_size	cdr3_aa	cdr3_nt
TRBV20-1	.	TRBJ2-3	few	CSATDRSTDTQYF	TGCAGTGCTACGGACAGAAGCACAGATACGCAGTATTTT
TRBV27	.	TRBJ1-2	few	CASSLSGLGNYGYTF	TGTGCCAGCAGTTTATCCGGCCTGGGGAACTATGGCTACACCTTC
TRBV20-1	TRBD2	TRBJ2-3	.	CSARTSGFTDTQYF	TGCAGTGCTAGGACTAGCGGGTTCACAGATACGCAGTATTTT
TRBV25-1	.	TRBJ2-7	few	CASRETGEAYEQYF	TGTGCCAGCAGGGAAACGGGGGAAGCCTACGAGCAGTACTTC
TRBV6-5	.	TRBJ2-7	few	CASSYKGAYEQYF	TGTGCCAGCAGTTACAAGGGAGCCTACGAGCAGTACTTC
TRBV29-1	TRBD1	TRBJ2-5	.	CSIGQASYNEQYF	TGCAGCATAGGACAGGCCTCGTACAATGAGCAGTACTTC
TRBV12-3/TRBV12-4	.	TRBJ2-1	few	CASSFSGGESYNEQFF	TGTGCCAGCAGTTTCTCGGGGGGCGAATCATACAATGAGCAGTTCTTC
TRBV20-1	.	TRBJ2-3	few	CSAALEGTDTQYF	TGCAGTGCTGCCTTGGAGGGGACAGATACGCAGTATTTT
TRBV7-2	.	TRBJ1-5	.	CASSSGHSNQPQHF	TGTGCCAGCAGCTCTGGCCATAGCAATCAGCCCCAGCATTTT
TRBV7-2	.	TRBJ1-2	.	CASSLWQGRGYGYTF	TGTGCCAGCAGCTTATGGCAGGGCAGGGGCTATGGCTACACCTTC